This T cell receptor (beta chain) was identified in a study of T cell changes during pregnancy in multiple sclerosis (dated by TCRdb to 2018 to 2020). About the investigation overall: Changes in the T cell repertoire over the course of pregnancy were examined in this study in women with multiple sclerosis.

Library construction relied on the immunoSEQ multiplex PCR assay. The table was pulled from immuneACCESS by TCRdb, which kept in-frame rearrangements only. Such tables lose some clones; where checked, under half of the loss comes from unresolved V genes, and the rest has no known cause. The sample table lists around 55,000 clones, approximately 94% of them with a count of one. The top ten clonotypes cover around 3.2% of the sample. Worth noting for this clone: The target of this receptor is not known. Within one base of it there is no much larger clone, and no base qualities were kept.

CDR1 and CDR2, looked up from the germline V gene, are SGHRS and YFSETQ. V and J are truncated by 0 bases and 5 bases respectively, leaving an intervening sequence of 12 bases. From the cysteine through the phenylalanine, the CDR3 covers 15 amino acids. The entry retains the CDR3 DNA only, 45 bases that are in frame from base 1. The V and J segments used are TRBV5-1 and TRBJ2-1; no D segment can be confidently identified. Sequencing was performed on CD8+ T cells from peripheral blood mononuclear cells, taken in the third trimester of pregnancy. The origin of this receptor is a female donor with multiple sclerosis, enrolled in a pregnancy study. The nucleotide sequence reads as follows: TGCGCCAGCAGCTTGGTGGCAGGCCGAGACAATGAGCAGTTCTTC. This encodes CASSLVAGRDNEQFF.